These 15 T cell receptor beta chains share one sample of origin, sequenced in a study of siplizumab effects on memory and regulatory T cells. Clones were read by immunoSEQ multiplex PCR, and TCRdb kept only the in-frame ones, dropping some. The repertoire holds tens of thousands of clones, with roughly nine tenths as singletons. Material: naive CD8+ T cells sorted from blood. The receptors derive from a human donor in good health.

The chain has TRBV13 and TRBJ2-4; TRBD2 might be the D (5 bases). This CDR3 is 15 amino acids long. Trimming stripped 5 bases from V and 3 bases from J, with 14 bases between. Germline assignment: CDR1 PRHDT and CDR2 FYEKMQ (reference sequence). Here the CDR3 reads CASSPLLGGKNIQYF. The CDR3 nucleotides are TGTGCCAGCAGCCCCCTCCTAGGAGGCAAAAACATTCAGTACTTC.

This chain connects TRBV19 to TRBJ1-5; D is unclear. With 3 bases removed from V and 7 bases from J, the gap between germline ends came to 7 bases. Germline CDR1 is LNHDA and CDR2 is SQIVND (reference sequence). The CDR3 is made up of 12 amino acids. CDR3 in DNA: TGTGCCAGTAGTATGGGTCAACAGCCCCAGCATTTT. Translation: CASSMGQQPQHF.

This sequence joins TRBV4-1 and TRBJ2-1; D is uncertain. The CDR3 has 15 amino acids. Germline CDR1 MGHRA, CDR2 YSYEKL. V was shortened by 0 bases and J by 8 bases, with 14 bases between the two germline ends. The CDR3 is CASSQEQPLADEQFF. CDR3 bases: TGCGCCAGCAGCCAAGAACAGCCCCTCGCCGATGAGCAGTTCTTC.

The chain joins TRBV27 to TRBJ1-5; 9 nucleotides line up with TRBD1. Germline CDR1 reads MNHEY; CDR2 reads SMNVEV (reference sequence). V lost 5 bases to trimming and J lost 5 bases; unmatched junction nucleotides: 4. This CDR3 is 14 amino acids long. The CDR3 region has the DNA TGTGCCAGCAGTGGACAGGGGAGTCATCAGCCCCAGCATTTT. This codes for CASSGQGSHQPQHF.

V is TRBV27 and J is TRBJ2-1; D gene ambiguous. The CDR3 covers 14 residues. Germline V gene data show CDR1 as MNHEY and CDR2 as SMNVEV (reference sequence). The ends were cut back, 3 bases at V and 6 bases at J, with 12 bases in the middle. CDR3 in DNA: TGTGCCAGCAGTTTTGGTCAGCCCAGCAATGAGCAGTTCTTC. This translates into CASSFGQPSNEQFF.

V gene TRBV7-3 combines with J gene TRBJ2-3; TRBD2 matches at 13 bases. The V segment lost 2 bases and the J segment 4 bases; nucleotides outside the gene matches: 0. CDR3 length equals 15 residues. Germline lookup yields CDR1 SGHTA and CDR2 FQGTGA. The chain's CDR3 is CASSLGTSGADTQYF. CDR3 bases: TGTGCCAGCAGCTTAGGGACTAGCGGGGCAGATACGCAGTATTTT.

J is TRBJ2-7 and V is TRBV19; D ambiguous. Germline CDR1 reads LNHDA; CDR2 reads SQIVND (reference sequence). V was trimmed by 4 bases and J by 6 bases, leaving 10 bases between them. The CDR3 sequence is 12 residues long. The CDR3 bases are TGTGCCAGTAGTACCGGCCTCCTCGAGCAGTACTTC. The encoded protein is CASSTGLLEQYF.

The chain links TRBV4-1 to TRBJ2-1; D possibly corresponds to TRBD2 (7 bases). This CDR3 has 15 amino acids. Germline lookup yields CDR1 MGHRA and CDR2 YSYEKL. The V gene lost 5 bases and the J gene lost 5 bases, with 16 bases spanning the gap. For the CDR3, the DNA is TGCGCCAGCAGCTCCAGGGGAGGGGGGCACAATGAGCAGTTCTTC. This gives the protein CASSSRGGGHNEQFF.

This clone was recorded once. The V and J genes are TRBV30 and TRBJ2-2, with 13 bases that match TRBD2. Germline CDR1 and CDR2: GTSNPN and SVGIG (reference sequence). The CDR3 has 16 amino acids. V lost 3 bases, J lost 1 base, and 2 bases stayed unmatched. This CDR3 reads CAWRGLAGLNTGELFF. CDR3 coding DNA: TGTGCCTGGAGGGGACTAGCGGGACTGAACACCGGGGAGCTGTTTTTT.

The rearrangement uses TRBV5-6 and TRBJ1-2; the D is unclear. Per germline, CDR1 SGHDT and CDR2 YYEEEE. The V and J ends lost 1 base and 0 bases respectively, with 7 bases between them. CDR3 length: 14 amino acids. The CDR3 reads CASSLPNSNYGYTF. DNA of the CDR3: TGTGCCAGCAGCTTGCCCAATTCTAACTATGGCTACACCTTC. Together with reference TRBV5-6 and TRBJ1-2, the CDR3 gives the full variable domain: DAGVTQSPTHLIKTRGQQVTLRCSPKSGHDTVSWYQQALGQGPQFIFQYYEEEERQRGNFPDRFSGHQFPNYSSELNVNALLLGDSALYLCASSLPNSNYGYTFGSGTRLTVV.

The chain couples TRBV25-1 to TRBJ2-1; 9 bases fit TRBD1. The CDR3 covers 14 residues. Germline values: CDR1 MGHDK, CDR2 SYGVNS. The V gene end was trimmed by 3 bases and the J gene end by 8 bases; junction bases not matched to a gene: 5. CDR3 sequence reads: CASSDGQGLHEQFF. The DNA of the CDR3 is TGTGCCAGCAGTGACGGACAGGGGTTACATGAGCAGTTCTTC.

The gene calls are TRBV5-6 and TRBJ1-1; no firm D call. The CDR3 covers 17 residues. CDR1 SGHDT and CDR2 YYEEEE come from the germline V gene. V was cut by 1 base and J by 1 base, with 17 bases left in between. The CDR3 spells CASSLNLRWDSNTEAFF. In DNA, the CDR3 is TGTGCCAGCAGCTTGAACCTGCGGTGGGATTCGAACACTGAAGCTTTCTTT.

V is TRBV11-3 and J is TRBJ2-1; D possibly corresponds to TRBD2 (5 bases). CDR3 length: 16 amino acids. Per the germline V gene, CDR1 is SGHNT and CDR2 is YENEEA. Trimming pared 4 bases from V and 1 base from J, leaving 14 bases between. CDR3 loop: CASSSSPRESYNEQFF. The CDR3 DNA reads TGTGCCAGCAGCTCTAGCCCCCGCGAATCCTACAATGAGCAGTTCTTC.

V is TRBV15 and J is TRBJ2-5; D not certain. This CDR3 is built from 12 residues. With 3 bases removed from V and 5 bases from J, the gap between germline ends came to 7 bases. Germline V gene sequence: CDR1 LNHNV, CDR2 YYDKDF (reference sequence). In nucleotides, the CDR3 is TGTGCCACCAGCAGGGCTAGGGAGACCCAGTACTTC. Residues: CATSRARETQYF.

This chain joins TRBV5-6 and TRBJ2-5; 7 bases agree with TRBD1. The V segment lost 2 bases and the J segment 2 bases; nucleotides outside the gene matches: 3. There are 14 residues in the CDR3. Germline V gene sequence: CDR1 SGHDT, CDR2 YYEEEE. CDR3 protein: CASSLTGEQETQYF. In nucleotides, the CDR3 is TGTGCCAGCAGCTTAACAGGGGAACAAGAGACCCAGTACTTC.